This T cell receptor beta chain derives from a study of CD8 T cells in Susac syndrome. CDR1 and CDR2 (germline): KGHSH, LQKENI. V dropped 6 bases and J dropped 3; count of bases not matched to a gene: 8. The length of the CDR3 is 15 residues. About 0.5 to 1 ug RNA was reverse transcribed with random hexamers. TCRdb analysed the immunoSEQ multiplex PCR reads with MiXCR anew, one entry per CDR3 protein. The data contain 300,000 or so distinct CDR3 sequences, about 91% of them singletons. This clonotype was observed a single time. Material for sequencing was CD4+ T cells from PBMCs. This rearrangement joins TRBV18 to TRBJ2-7; 10 bases agree with TRBD1. This sequence originates from a human donor with multiple sclerosis. The CDR3 sequence: CASSPGQGLLYEQYF. CDR3 DNA sequence: TGTGCCAGCTCGCCGGGACAGGGGCTCCTCTACGAGCAGTACTTC.